This entry is about one T cell receptor (beta chain). These data originate in a study of blood T cell repertoires in COVID-19. How the authors handled the data: Reference gene primer amplification gave estimated nucleated cell counts. The protocol was immunoSEQ multiplex PCR, while the TCRdb copy is restricted to in-frame clones and leaves out a portion. That table furnishes V, J and clone size, whereas the DNA furnished D and trimming. The table has about 270,000 clones, about 89% seen once. Sequenced input: peripheral blood. The clonotype originates from a man between 35 and 55 years old with active or convalescent COVID-19.

The CDR3, as DNA: TGTGCCAGCACCCCAGCGGGGGAGTCATCCGAGCAGTACTTC. Translating gives CASTPAGESSEQYF. This chain links TRBV28 with TRBJ2-7; TRBD2 agrees at 8 bases. This CDR3 has 14 residues. V was clipped by 7 bases and J by 6 bases; unmatched bases: 11. The germline V gene encodes CDR1 MDHEN and CDR2 SYDVKM.